A single T cell receptor beta chain is shown here with its context. What antigen it recognizes has not been identified. Base quality data are lacking; no much larger clone is found one base away. This sample is drawn from a study of T-cell memory formation after mild COVID-19 listed by TCRdb under 2021. Regarding the study in general: Most TCR sequence clusters were specific to one of the two donors. In a couple of donors, T-cell clones that expanded and contracted after mild COVID-19 were tracked by sequencing TCRalpha and TCRbeta repertoires over time. Two young, previously healthy adult volunteers, one female and one male, were included in the cohort. Overall study outcomes, separate from this receptor: The study covered only a couple of mild cases, and larger cohorts including severe cases with pre-infection samples were considered necessary. Contracting CD4+ clones were located mainly in the CM and EM memory subsets, whereas CD8+ clones were found to be enriched in EMRA. SARS-CoV-2 specificity was not confirmed for the second-wave clones peaking on day 37. Clones contracting from day 15 to 85 had balanced CD4/CD8 phenotypes, while a second wave expanding from day 15 to 37 was biased towards CD4+. Some responding clones were found in pre-infection memory, which suggests that pre-existing cross-reactive memory T cells took part in the SARS-CoV-2 response.

The germline V end is reduced by 4 bases and the J end by 1 base; junction bases left unmatched: 9. CDR1 and CDR2 were assigned from the germline V gene as LGHNA and YNFKEQ. CDR3 length: 17 amino acids, cysteine to phenylalanine. Just the 51-base CDR3 DNA is kept, in frame starting at base 1. The listed sequencing device is Illumina NovaSeq 6000. cDNA libraries for TCRalpha and TCRbeta were prepared by 5'RACE using constant-segment primers, with sample barcodes and unique molecular identifiers added. Trizol reagent was used to extract RNA from every sample. Library amplification was performed in two PCR steps, and a second sample barcode and Illumina TruSeq adapters were introduced in the second step. Sequencing of the libraries was done on an Illumina NovaSeq, producing 2 x 150 bp paired-end reads. Turning to the authors' computational methods: With migec v1.2.7, reads were demultiplexed and then collapsed into UMI-guided consensus sequences. With mixcr v2.1.11, UMI consensuses were aligned to TRA and TRB V and J templates and assembled into clonotypes. A clonotype was counted as expanded or contracted only when both edgeR and NoisET called the clonotype significant, with the noise models trained on biological replicates. edgeR calls used a false discovery rate-adjusted p below 0.01 and a log2 fold-change threshold of 1. PCA with hierarchical clustering of max-normalized trajectories of the 1000 most abundant clonotypes was used as exploratory dynamics analysis. The CD4 or CD8 phenotype of responding clones was assigned using the separately sequenced CD4+ and CD8+ repertoires. TCRdb reran the public reads through fastp at Q25 and MiXCR, keeping productive beta chains. Here each entry gathers all rows of one CDR3 protein and keeps the most common genes and DNA. These V and J calls rely on TCRdb rather than the paper's analysis. The sample table contains hundreds of thousands of distinct CDR3 sequences; only one count was recorded for about 20% of them. Over 9% of the sample goes to the ten largest clones.

PBMCs were isolated by Ficoll-Paque density gradient centrifugation. This clonotype was sampled from an adult woman who had mild COVID-19 (a few samples of this study predate the infection). The sample titles of this study are shuffled in the database, so cell type and time point are left out; the donor was told from shared clones. Specimen: PBMCs or a T cell subset sorted from them (not recorded which). The chain couples TRBV4-2 to TRBJ2-3, with 9 central nucleotides matching TRBD2. The sequenced DNA: TGTGCCAGCAGCCTCCTGCGGCGGGAGGGCGGCACAGATACGCAGTATTTT. Translated, this gives CASSLLRREGGTDTQYF.